The 2 T cell receptor beta chains below come from one sample, sequenced in a study of CD8 T cells in Susac syndrome. Reverse transcription of about 0.5 to 1 ug RNA was performed with random hexamers. TCRdb redid the calling of the immunoSEQ multiplex PCR reads with MiXCR, one entry per CDR3 protein. The table records more than 70,000 distinct CDR3 sequences, approximately 93% of them present only once. Sequencing used CD8+ T cells from PBMCs. The source of these receptors is a human donor with Susac syndrome.

V is TRBV7-9 and J is TRBJ2-7; either TRBD1 or TRBD2 may supply D (5 bases each). The CDR3 is 15 amino acids. Germline V lookup: CDR1 SEHNR, CDR2 FQNEAQ (reference sequence). V was shortened by 5 bases and J by 0 bases, with 14 bases between the two germline ends. Here the CDR3 reads CASSPPGRFSYEQYF. The CDR3 DNA sequence: TGTGCCAGCAGCCCCCCGGGACGGTTCTCCTACGAGCAGTACTTC. The whole variable domain, remainder taken from reference TRBV7-9 and TRBJ2-7, is DTGVSQNPRHKITKRGQNVTFRCDPISEHNRLYWYRQTLGQGPEFLTYFQNEAQLEKSRLLSDRFSAERPKGSFSTLEIQRTEQGDSAMYLCASSPPGRFSYEQYFGPGTRLTVT.

The V call is TRBV10-3, the J call TRBJ2-7; 11 nucleotides match TRBD2. After removal of 2 bases from V and 4 bases from J, the junction contained 4 bases not matched to a gene. This CDR3 region has 15 residues. In germline, CDR1 is ENHRY, CDR2 SYGVKD. CDR3 in amino acids: CAISELTSGEYEQYF. The CDR3 DNA reads TGTGCCATCAGTGAGCTGACTAGCGGGGAGTACGAGCAGTACTTC.